The 2 T cell receptor beta chains in this list originate from one sample, sequenced in a study of beta chain features in type 1 diabetes. Regarding the study as a whole: Within each of all four CD4+ subsets, Type 1 diabetes patients had TCRB CDR3s that were moderately but significantly shorter.

These TCRs are of unknown antigen specificity. The sequenced template was cDNA made from the entire isolated RNA. Libraries were prepared by immunoSEQ multiplex PCR; TCRdb keeps only in-frame clonotypes and omits some of them. The repertoire consists of under 200,000 clones, with 6.5% to 10% occurring once and the leading ten covering approximately 0.56%. Sequencing input: central memory CD4+ T cells from blood. These receptors all come from a woman between 18 and 30 years old with type 1 diabetes.

The chain couples TRBV6-6 to TRBJ2-4; possible D gene TRBD2, 5 bases. This CDR3 has 16 residues. The V end was cut by 2 bases, the J end by 1 base, with 12 bases between. Germline CDR1 and CDR2: MNHNY and SVGAGI (reference sequence). CDR3: CASSYRPGEAKNIQYF. For the CDR3, the DNA is TGTGCCAGCAGTTACCGTCCCGGGGAGGCCAAAAACATTCAGTACTTC.

A few counts support this clone. The chain recombines TRBV7-8 with TRBJ2-1; tentative D call: TRBD2 (5 bases). CDR3 size: 19 residues. Looked up from germline, CDR1 is SGHVS and CDR2 is FQNEAQ. V lost 1 base and J 8 bases, leaving 27 bases between the germline ends. CDR3 sequence reads: CASSLVIRTLLKTSDEQFF. The CDR3 bases are TGTGCCAGCAGCTTAGTTATACGGACTCTTTTAAAGACTTCCGATGAGCAGTTCTTC.